The 29 T cell receptor beta chains below come from one sample, sequenced in a study of T cell clusters in autoimmune cytopenias. TRB rearrangements were amplified by touch-down multiplex PCR with mixed TRB-A/B primers. TCRdb re-called the multiplex PCR reads; every CDR3 protein appears as one record, without DNA. Its table lists roughly 2,800 distinct CDR3 sequences. TRB was amplified from approximately 230 ng of peripheral blood genomic DNA per sample. Sequencing used peripheral blood. These receptors originate from a human donor with an autoimmune cytopenia or autoimmune hepatitis (not recorded which).

This clonotype shows up as medium-sized by frequency. The J gene is TRBJ2-7, the V gene TRBV27; the D gene TCRdb calls, TRBD1, cannot be checked with no DNA. Germline V gives CDR1 MNHEY, CDR2 SMNVEV (reference sequence). The CDR3 sequence is 13 residues long. CDR3 loop: CASSRAGVYEQYF.

This clonotype is medium-sized (0.01 to 0.1%) by frequency. The chain combines TRBV6-5 with TRBJ1-1; the TCRdb D gene call, TRBD1, has no DNA to confirm it. CDR1 is MNHEY, CDR2 SVGAGI, per germline. The CDR3 is 16 amino acids. The CDR3 protein is CASFRTGGPSVTEAFF.

The CDR3 loop reads CASSSDSGANVLTF. The chain is built from TRBV7-9 and TRBJ2-6. CDR3 length: 14 amino acids. The V gene's germline CDR1 is SEHNR and CDR2 FQNEAQ (reference sequence).

The chain combines TRBV11-2 with TRBJ2-5; TCRdb picks TRBD2, but there is no DNA to check that call. The germline CDR1 and CDR2 sequences are SGHAT and FQNNGV. This CDR3 has 16 amino acids. The CDR3 is CASSSQLAGGRETQYF.

This clonotype registers medium-sized by frequency. The CDR3 reads CASSQGTGGNYGYTF. The chain couples TRBV4-3 to TRBJ1-2; TCRdb indicates TRBD1, and absent DNA this call remains unverified. The CDR3 extends over 15 amino acids. Germline CDR1 and CDR2: LGHNA and YSLEER.

The gene calls are TRBV18 and TRBJ1-1; TCRdb names TRBD1, which stays unverified in the absence of DNA. The germline V gene encodes CDR1 KGHSH and CDR2 LQKENI. The CDR3 runs to 15 residues. The CDR3 protein is CASSRPSGWVTEAFF.

Its frequency marks this clonotype as medium-sized. The V gene is TRBV20-1, the J gene TRBJ1-2; no DNA is available, so the TRBD1 call from TCRdb remains unchecked. This CDR3 contains 15 residues. Germline V gene data show CDR1 as DFQATT and CDR2 as SNEGSKA (reference sequence). CDR3 residues: CSAFNRNIPNYGYTF.

This clonotype is deemed medium-sized by its frequency. The CDR3 loop is CASSFRTGDPAFF. This sequence joins TRBV12-3 or TRBV12-4 and TRBJ1-1; no DNA is available, so the TRBD1 call from TCRdb remains unchecked. The CDR3 has 13 amino acids.

The J gene is TRBJ2-2, the V gene TRBV4-3; TCRdb calls TRBD1, which cannot be checked without DNA. Germline CDR1 LGHNA, CDR2 YSLEER. The CDR3 totals 15 residues. CDR3 sequence reads: CASRDGTGLTGELFF.

By frequency, this clonotype registers medium-sized (0.01 to 0.1%). The chain recombines TRBV6-5 with TRBJ2-2; TCRdb's D call, TRBD2, is unchecked because there is no DNA. The CDR3 is 14 residues long. Per germline, CDR1 MNHEY and CDR2 SVGAGI. The CDR3 protein is CASSGGRSTGELFF.

This clonotype is labeled medium-sized based on frequency. This rearrangement joins TRBV6-5 to TRBJ2-7. This CDR3 contains 13 residues. The germline V gene encodes CDR1 MNHEY and CDR2 SVGAGI. CDR3 sequence reads: CASSYTSSYEQYF.

According to its frequency, this clonotype is medium-sized. The rearrangement joins TRBV4-2 to TRBJ2-5; TCRdb picks TRBD1, but there is no DNA to check that call. The germline CDR1 and CDR2 sequences are LGHNA and YNFKEQ. This CDR3 has 13 residues. CDR3: CASSHRGQETQYF.

This clonotype is identified as medium-sized from frequency. The CDR3 loop reads CACTRRGNTEAFF. This chain links TRBV30 with TRBJ1-1; TCRdb returns TRBD1, unconfirmable since there is no DNA. In germline, CDR1 is GTSNPN, CDR2 SVGIG (reference sequence). This CDR3 spans 13 amino acids.

Frequency places this clonotype as medium-sized. J is TRBJ1-1 and V is TRBV7-6. Germline-derived CDR1 and CDR2 are SGHVS and FNYEAQ. The CDR3 sequence is 16 residues long. Here the CDR3 reads CASSLVGGGRDTEAFF.

Frequency places this clonotype as medium-sized. V usage is TRBV20-1 and J usage is TRBJ1-6. This CDR3 contains 13 residues. Germline CDR1 reads DFQATT; CDR2 reads SNEGSKA (reference sequence). CDR3: CSARGWSGSPLHF.

This rearrangement joins TRBV7-9 to TRBJ2-5; TCRdb calls TRBD2, which cannot be checked without DNA. This CDR3 spans 14 amino acids. The germline gives CDR1 SEHNR, CDR2 FQNEAQ (reference sequence). CDR3 in amino acids: CASSPRTRPETQYF.

The genes are TRBV14 and TRBJ1-2. The germline V gene has CDR1 SGHDN and CDR2 FVKESK. This CDR3 spans 12 amino acids. CDR3 in amino acids: CASSYEHYGYTF.

CDR3 protein: CASRSGGASGNTIYF. The gene calls are TRBV6-5 and TRBJ1-3; TCRdb's D call of TRBD1 is untestable without DNA. The CDR3 has 15 residues. Germline V gives CDR1 MNHEY, CDR2 SVGAGI.

Judged by frequency, this clonotype is medium-sized. The chain couples TRBV12-3 or TRBV12-4 to TRBJ2-3; TCRdb calls TRBD1, which cannot be checked without DNA. The CDR3 extends over 15 amino acids. The CDR3 loop reads CASSFGGGRTDTQYF.

This clonotype is classed as medium-sized by frequency. V is TRBV5-5 and J is TRBJ2-2; the D call from TCRdb, TRBD1, cannot be confirmed without DNA. This CDR3 is 14 amino acids long. CDR1 is SGHKS and CDR2 is YYEKEE in the germline V gene (reference sequence). This chain's CDR3 is CASSPRQVGGELFF.

This clonotype is called medium-sized based on its frequency. Here the CDR3 reads CASSRGFGGELFF. This chain connects TRBV13 to TRBJ2-2; no DNA is available, so the TRBD1 call from TCRdb remains unchecked. CDR3 length equals 13 residues. CDR1 is PRHDT and CDR2 is FYEKMQ in the germline V gene (reference sequence).

The chain carries TRBV5-4 and TRBJ2-7; TCRdb reports TRBD2, a call that lacks DNA to check it against. The germline CDR1 and CDR2 sequences are SGHNT and YYREEE (reference sequence). This CDR3 region has 15 residues. The CDR3 is CASSQDLDWNYEQYF.

The rearrangement links TRBV11-1 to TRBJ2-7; as DNA is missing, the TRBD2 call by TCRdb cannot be tested. The V gene's germline CDR1 is SGHAT and CDR2 FQDESV (reference sequence). This CDR3 region has 14 residues. The CDR3: CASSLGAAGREQYF.

By frequency, this clonotype is medium-sized. The V gene is TRBV6-5, the J gene TRBJ1-5; TCRdb proposes TRBD1, but this gene call is untestable without DNA. The CDR3 consists of 15 residues. Looked up from germline, CDR1 is MNHEY and CDR2 is SVGAGI. The CDR3 spells CASSRGGTVNQPQHF.

Considering frequency, this clonotype is medium-sized. This chain links TRBV6-2 or TRBV6-3 with TRBJ1-4. The CDR3 totals 12 residues. Germline-derived CDR1 and CDR2 are MNHEY and SVGEGT. This chain's CDR3 is CASSYSVEKLFF.

This clonotype ranks as medium-sized in terms of frequency. V gene TRBV6-6 combines with J gene TRBJ2-3; TCRdb designates TRBD2, a call that cannot be tested without DNA. CDR1 and CDR2 (germline): MNHNY, SVGAGI (reference sequence). This CDR3 spans 15 amino acids. CDR3 sequence: CASSLSGVSTDTQYF.

The chain carries TRBV21-1 and TRBJ1-1. TRBV21-1 represents a pseudogene. CDR3 length: 16 residues. This CDR3 reads CASSKAEGRVNTEAFF.

This clonotype ranks as medium-sized in terms of frequency. CDR3 residues: CASNPTGPGGNTQYF. This chain joins TRBV19 and TRBJ2-3; TCRdb lists TRBD2, though no DNA is available to test this call. The CDR3 has 15 amino acids. In germline, CDR1 is LNHDA, CDR2 SQIVND (reference sequence).

This clonotype is called medium-sized based on its frequency. The genes are TRBV12-3 or TRBV12-4 and TRBJ2-3. This CDR3 is built from 13 residues. The CDR3 region is CASTRSSTDTQYF.